This entry lists 29 T cell receptor beta chains sequenced from one sample in a study of lymphopenia after photon versus proton radiotherapy. Assay used: immunoSEQ multiplex PCR; TCRdb lists only in-frame clones, some missing. The sample contains 150,000 to 200,000 clones, about 85% of which appear only once. The sequences come from peripheral blood, collected from a patient treated with photon-based radiotherapy. The receptors were sampled from a man aged 50 to 60 with gastric cancer.

The chain has TRBV27 and TRBJ2-2; no firm D call. Trimming removed 5 bases at V and 5 bases at J, with 9 bases between. The V gene's germline CDR1 is MNHEY and CDR2 SMNVEV (reference sequence). This CDR3 is 13 amino acids long. In DNA, the CDR3 is TGTGCCAGCAGTCCGTACACAACCGGGGAGCTGTTTTTT. It encodes CASSPYTTGELFF.

The rearrangement links TRBV7-3 to TRBJ2-1; no reliable D call. The CDR3 is 17 amino acids. Germline CDR1 is SGHTA and CDR2 is FQGTGA. V was clipped by 5 bases and J by 0 bases, with 17 bases between them. CDR3 loop: CASSLLGARSSYNEQFF. DNA of the CDR3: TGTGCCAGCAGCCTGCTAGGAGCGAGGAGCTCCTACAATGAGCAGTTCTTC.

V and J are TRBV6-5 and TRBJ1-2; TRBD1 might be the D (5 bases). The CDR3 contains 15 residues. Germline CDR1 MNHEY, CDR2 SVGAGI. V lost 3 bases to trimming and J lost 7 bases, with 18 bases between them. As DNA, the CDR3 is TGTGCCAGCAGTTATCATGGGGGGGGTCAGAGTGGCTACACCTTC. This encodes CASSYHGGGQSGYTF.

The CDR3 region has the DNA TGTGCCAGCAGTTACGGGCGGGACACTGAAGCTTTCTTT. Translated: CASSYGRDTEAFF. The V and J genes are TRBV6-5 and TRBJ1-1; D unresolved. V was shortened by 2 bases and J by 3 bases, with 7 bases between the two germline ends. The CDR3 is 13 amino acids. The germline gives CDR1 MNHEY, CDR2 SVGAGI.

The chain combines TRBV19 with TRBJ1-1; unclear D gene. CDR3 length equals 12 residues. Per germline, CDR1 LNHDA and CDR2 SQIVND (reference sequence). V was pared by 3 bases and J by 3 bases, with 5 bases between. CDR3 DNA sequence: TGTGCCAGTAGTATGGCGGACACTGAAGCTTTCTTT. Protein product: CASSMADTEAFF. Based on the CDR3 plus reference TRBV19 and TRBJ1-1, the full variable domain is DGGITQSPKYLFRKEGQNVTLSCEQNLNHDAMYWYRQDPGQGLRLIYYSQIVNDFQKGDIAEGYSVSREKKESFPLTVTSAQKNPTAFYLCASSMADTEAFFGQGTRLTVV.

This clone was found a few times. V usage is TRBV6-4 and J usage is TRBJ2-6; D call uncertain. V lost 0 bases and J 2 bases, leaving 8 bases between the germline ends. CDR1 MRHNA and CDR2 SNTAGT come from the germline V gene. CDR3 size: 16 residues. CDR3 in amino acids: CASSDSGVAGANVLTF. In nucleotides, the CDR3 is TGTGCCAGCAGTGACTCTGGGGTTGCTGGGGCCAACGTCCTGACTTTC.

This chain joins TRBV6-5 and TRBJ2-2; D not certain. This CDR3 is 13 amino acids long. The V and J ends lost 6 bases and 3 bases respectively, with 8 bases between them. CDR1 and CDR2 (germline): MNHEY, SVGAGI. This chain's CDR3 is CASSPPYTGELFF. CDR3 sequence (DNA): TGTGCCAGCAGCCCGCCGTACACCGGGGAGCTGTTTTTT.

The chain combines TRBV6-6 with TRBJ1-4; D is ambiguous. Germline V gene sequence: CDR1 MNHNY, CDR2 SVGAGI (reference sequence). Deletions cut 4 bases from V and 2 bases from J, with 11 bases between. CDR3 length: 15 residues. CDR3 bases: TGTGCCAGCAGTTCTTCTTTGGGGACTAATGAAAAACTGTTTTTT. Encoded protein: CASSSSLGTNEKLFF.

J is TRBJ2-7 and V is TRBV4-1, with 13 bases matching TRBD2. Germline CDR1 is MGHRA and CDR2 is YSYEKL. J gave up 2 bases and V 6 bases, and 16 bases lay outside the gene matches. CDR3 length: 19 amino acids. CDR3 loop: CASSPSGGLAGTNAYEQYF. The CDR3 DNA reads TGCGCCAGCAGTCCAAGTGGGGGACTAGCGGGAACAAACGCCTACGAGCAGTACTTC.

V and J are TRBV7-2 and TRBJ1-1; 9 bases fit TRBD1. Germline V gene lookup returns CDR1 SGHTA and CDR2 FQGNSA. CDR3 length: 15 amino acids. The junction had 4 bases not matched to a gene; V was cut back by 0 bases and J by 5 bases. CDR3 DNA sequence: TGTGCCAGCAGCTTAGCAACAGGGGGCGCAACTGAAGCTTTCTTT. It codes for CASSLATGGATEAFF.

The DNA of the CDR3 is TGTGCCAGCAGCGTAGGACATCGGGATACGCAGTATTTT. Translation gives CASSVGHRDTQYF. The genes are TRBV9 and TRBJ2-3; D unresolved. Germline V gives CDR1 SGDLS, CDR2 YYNGEE. Between the trimmed V and J ends, which lost 0 bases and 6 bases, there was a span of 8 bases. The CDR3 is 13 amino acids.

The chain has TRBV7-9 and TRBJ2-3; D ambiguous. The germline CDR1 and CDR2 sequences are SEHNR and FQNEAQ (reference sequence). The CDR3 covers 17 residues. V lost 5 bases to trimming and J lost 1 base, with 19 bases between them. CDR3 bases: TGTGCCAGCAGCCCCCAGGCCGTATTACGCGGCACAGATACGCAGTATTTT. Translation gives CASSPQAVLRGTDTQYF. Complete variable domain (other parts from reference TRBV7-9 and TRBJ2-3): DTGVSQNPRHKITKRGQNVTFRCDPISEHNRLYWYRQTLGQGPEFLTYFQNEAQLEKSRLLSDRFSAERPKGSFSTLEIQRTEQGDSAMYLCASSPQAVLRGTDTQYFGPGTRLTVL.

The V call is TRBV7-8, the J call TRBJ2-3; 12 bases line up with TRBD1. The CDR3 spans 14 residues. V lost 5 bases to trimming and J lost 5 bases; unmatched junction nucleotides: 2. Germline CDR1 and CDR2: SGHVS and FQNEAQ. In DNA form, the CDR3 reads TGTGCCAGCAGCCGGGACAGGGGGCAAGATACGCAGTATTTT. It codes for CASSRDRGQDTQYF.

The V and J genes are TRBV4-1 and TRBJ1-1; D is uncertain. Germline CDR1 is MGHRA and CDR2 is YSYEKL. This CDR3 has 15 residues. V dropped 4 bases and J dropped 2 bases, with 14 bases sitting between them. The CDR3 region has the DNA TGCGCCAGCAGCCTAGAGACACCGGTTAACACTGAAGCTTTCTTT. It encodes CASSLETPVNTEAFF.

The chain uses TRBV27 and TRBJ2-7; D possibly corresponds to TRBD1 (7 bases). Between the trimmed V and J ends, which lost 1 base and 4 bases, there was a span of 17 bases. The germline gives CDR1 MNHEY, CDR2 SMNVEV (reference sequence). The CDR3 contains 16 residues. CDR3 sequence: CASSLFLEGGQYEQYF. For the CDR3, the DNA is TGTGCCAGCAGTTTATTCCTCGAGGGGGGACAGTACGAGCAGTACTTC.

This clone showed up just once. The chain links TRBV7-2 to TRBJ2-4; D possibly matches TRBD1 or TRBD2 (5 bases each). The V gene lost 0 bases and the J gene lost 3 bases, with 15 bases spanning the gap. In germline, CDR1 is SGHTA, CDR2 FQGNSA. This CDR3 region has 17 residues. For the CDR3, the DNA is TGTGCCAGCAGCTTAGCGGGACCGGGGATGGGCAAAAACATTCAGTACTTC. It encodes CASSLAGPGMGKNIQYF. Combining the CDR3 with reference TRBV7-2 and TRBJ2-4 gives the whole variable domain GAGVSQSPSNKVTEKGKDVELRCDPISGHTALYWYRQSLGQGLEFLIYFQGNSAPDKSGLPSDRFSAERTGGSVSTLTIQRTQQEDSAVYLCASSLAGPGMGKNIQYFGAGTRLSVL.

The CDR3 protein is CASSLSFATGPQHF. In DNA, the CDR3 is TGTGCCAGCAGTCTATCCTTTGCCACGGGGCCCCAGCATTTT. V and J are TRBV28 and TRBJ1-5; D uncertain. The CDR3 covers 14 residues. CDR1 is MDHEN, CDR2 SYDVKM, per germline. Trimming removed 5 bases at V and 9 bases at J, with 17 bases between.

This chain links TRBV19 with TRBJ2-2; no reliable D call. Germline V gene sequence: CDR1 LNHDA, CDR2 SQIVND (reference sequence). The CDR3 is 16 amino acids. Between the trimmed V and J ends, which lost 3 bases and 7 bases, there was a span of 18 bases. CDR3 sequence: CASSISPLGKGGELFF. As DNA, the CDR3 is TGTGCCAGTAGTATCAGTCCTCTAGGGAAGGGCGGGGAGCTGTTTTTT.

The chain is built from TRBV9 and TRBJ2-7; 8 bases agree with TRBD2. J lost 1 base, V lost 4 bases, and 4 bases had no gene match. This CDR3 comprises 14 residues. Germline loops: CDR1 SGDLS, CDR2 YYNGEE. CDR3: CASSISGTSYEQYF. In DNA, the CDR3 is TGTGCCAGCAGCATTAGCGGGACGTCCTACGAGCAGTACTTC.

The V call is TRBV13, the J call TRBJ2-2, with D perhaps matching TRBD1 (6 bases). The CDR3 runs to 15 residues. V dropped 3 bases and J dropped 4 bases, with 12 bases sitting between them. From germline, CDR1 is PRHDT and CDR2 FYEKMQ (reference sequence). The CDR3 DNA reads as TGTGCCAGCAGCTTCCGGAACAGGGTCACCGGGGAGCTGTTTTTT. Encoded protein: CASSFRNRVTGELFF.

This sequence joins TRBV6-1 and TRBJ2-7, with 10 bases matching TRBD2. CDR1 and CDR2 (germline): MNHNS, SASEGT. The junction had 8 bases not matched to a gene; V was cut back by 7 bases and J by 2 bases. The CDR3 consists of 15 residues. The CDR3 DNA reads as TGTGCCAGCATCGCAGGGACTAGCGAGGCCTACGAGCAGTACTTC. It translates to CASIAGTSEAYEQYF.

The gene calls are TRBV5-6 and TRBJ2-7, with TRBD2 identical over 15 bases. Germline CDR1 reads SGHDT; CDR2 reads YYEEEE. With V trimmed by 3 bases and J by 4 bases, 5 bases remained unmatched. This CDR3 spans 16 amino acids. The CDR3 DNA is TGTGCCAGCAGCTGGTGGGGACTAGCGGGAGGTTACGAGCAGTACTTC. It translates to CASSWWGLAGGYEQYF. Looking up the rest from reference TRBV5-6 and TRBJ2-7 gives the full variable domain: DAGVTQSPTHLIKTRGQQVTLRCSPKSGHDTVSWYQQALGQGPQFIFQYYEEEERQRGNFPDRFSGHQFPNYSSELNVNALLLGDSALYLCASSWWGLAGGYEQYFGPGTRLTVT.

This sequence joins TRBV27 and TRBJ1-1, with 9 nucleotides matching TRBD1. J lost 6 bases, V lost 6 bases, and 5 bases had no gene match. Germline-derived CDR1 and CDR2 are MNHEY and SMNVEV (reference sequence). This CDR3 contains 13 residues. The chain's CDR3 is CASSYRGRAEAFF. CDR3 nucleotides: TGTGCCAGCAGCTACAGGGGGCGGGCTGAAGCTTTCTTT.

The chain joins TRBV5-8 to TRBJ2-1; 7 bases map to TRBD2. The germline V gene has CDR1 SGHTS and CDR2 YDEGEE. The CDR3 is 14 amino acids. Germline trimming cut 4 bases from V and 7 bases from J; bases unmatched to any gene: 8. CDR3 in amino acids: CASSRWTRGNEQFF. CDR3 coding DNA: TGTGCCAGCAGCCGTTGGACTAGAGGGAATGAGCAGTTCTTC.

The chain has TRBV4-3 and TRBJ2-3, with 8 bases identical to TRBD2. The CDR3 runs 13 residues. J was trimmed by 9 bases and V by 3 bases; bases with no gene match: 5. Per the germline V gene, CDR1 is LGHNA and CDR2 is YSLEER. The CDR3 DNA sequence: TGCGCCAGCAGCCATGAAGCGGGAGCAACGCAGTATTTT. Translated: CASSHEAGATQYF.

V gene TRBV30 combines with J gene TRBJ2-2; D is uncertain. Germline loops: CDR1 GTSNPN, CDR2 SVGIG (reference sequence). The germline V and J ends were trimmed by 4 bases and 6 bases, with 12 bases remaining between them. CDR3 length: 13 residues. CDR3 nucleotides: TGTGCCTGGAATAAACATACCCCCGGGGAGCTGTTTTTT. This gives the protein CAWNKHTPGELFF.

This sequence joins TRBV5-5 and TRBJ2-2; a possible D gene is TRBD1 (6 bases). Trimming stripped 4 bases from V and 2 bases from J, with 15 bases between. CDR1 is SGHKS and CDR2 is YYEKEE in the germline V gene (reference sequence). This CDR3 spans 16 amino acids. CDR3 residues: CASSAIQGLNTGELFF. In DNA form, the CDR3 reads TGTGCCAGCAGCGCTATACAGGGCCTCAACACCGGGGAGCTGTTTTTT.

The rearrangement links TRBV27 to TRBJ1-5; D is undetermined. CDR1 is MNHEY, CDR2 SMNVEV, per germline (reference sequence). The CDR3 contains 14 residues. The V and J ends lost 8 bases and 0 bases respectively, with 11 bases between them. This CDR3 reads CASRSEYSNQPQHF. As DNA, the CDR3 is TGTGCCAGCCGGAGTGAGTATAGCAATCAGCCCCAGCATTTT.

The rearrangement uses TRBV4-2 and TRBJ2-7; TRBD1 matches 10 bases. V lost 3 bases, J lost 1 base, and 6 bases stayed unmatched. Germline V lookup: CDR1 LGHNA, CDR2 YNFKEQ. The CDR3 loop spans 16 amino acids. The CDR3 sequence: CASSQDGTGASYEQYF. In nucleotides, the CDR3 is TGTGCCAGCAGCCAGGACGGGACAGGGGCATCCTACGAGCAGTACTTC.